This is a list of T cell receptor beta chains from one sample in a study of blood T cell repertoires in COVID-19. Only in-frame clones appear in the TCRdb table, and some are missing; sequencing was by immunoSEQ multiplex PCR. The sample records roughly 350,000 clones, more than 70% being singletons. What was sequenced was peripheral blood. Every receptor here comes from a woman aged 25 to 45 with COVID-19, enrolled during active disease. CDR3s include the opening cysteine and the closing phenylalanine or tryptophan. The D gene is left open where the match is weak. Clone size is stated in some rows and not others, as once, few, many or a class when expanded.

d_gene	abundance	v_gene	j_gene	CDR3nt	CDR3aa
TRBD1	NA	TRBV5-4	TRBJ2-7	TGTGCCAGCAGCTTGGTAGGGACAGGGGATCCCTACGAGCAGTACTTC	CASSLVGTGDPYEQYF
NA	once	TRBV3-1/TRBV3-2	TRBJ2-5	TGTGCCAGCAGCCGGGACACCTCTCGAGGGGCCCAGTACTTC	CASSRDTSRGAQYF
NA	NA	TRBV7-2	TRBJ2-7	TGTGCCAGCAGCTTTTCCAGCGGTAGCTTCTACGAGCAGTACTTC	CASSFSSGSFYEQYF
NA	NA	TRBV7-6	TRBJ2-3	TGTGCCAGCAGCTTAGCGCACAGGACAAGCACAGATACGCAGTATTTT	CASSLAHRTSTDTQYF
NA	NA	TRBV4-1	TRBJ1-1	TGCGCCAGCTGTCTGGGGAGGAACACTGAAGCTTTCTTT	CASCLGRNTEAFF
TRBD2	NA	TRBV6-2/TRBV6-3	TRBJ2-3	TGTGCCAGCAGTTATCTAGCGGGAGTCGTGGATACGCAGTATTTT	CASSYLAGVVDTQYF
TRBD1	NA	TRBV2	TRBJ1-6	TGTGCCAGCAGTCTCCGGGACAGGGACTCCTATAATTCACCCCTCCACTTT	CASSLRDRDSYNSPLHF
NA	NA	TRBV18	TRBJ2-7	TGTGCCAGCTCACCAAAGCAGGGCACCGAGCAGTACTTC	CASSPKQGTEQYF
TRBD1	NA	TRBV29-1	TRBJ2-5	TGCAGCGCCCGACAGGGGGCAGGGCAAGAGACCCAGTACTTC	CSARQGAGQETQYF
NA	NA	TRBV7-8	TRBJ2-7	TGTGCCAGCAGCTTAGGAGGGCGTAAGCAGTACTTC	CASSLGGRKQYF
NA	NA	TRBV5-4	TRBJ2-5	TGTGCCAGCACCGTACGGTGGGGGGAAGAGACCCAGTACTTC	CASTVRWGEETQYF